The rows below give T cell receptor beta chains drawn from one sample of a study of radiotherapy plus CTLA-4 blockade in lung cancer. Repertoires were generated with immunoSEQ multiplex PCR, while TCRdb's copy carries only in-frame clones and drops some. In the table there are tens of thousands of clones, about 63% of which are singletons. Sequenced here: peripheral blood, sampled from a patient treated with radiotherapy plus ipilimumab. The receptors come from a human donor with non-small cell lung cancer who had a partial response to radiotherapy plus ipilimumab. Both conserved end residues are part of each CDR3. A D gene is named only where the DNA matches it firmly. Some rows have no size entry. The others give once, few or many, or a class for an expanded clone.

length: 14
J: TRBJ1-6
V: TRBV2
D: -
size: -
CDR3: CATPREAPNSPLHF
DNA: TGTGCCACCCCCAGGGAGGCGCCAAATTCACCCCTCCACTTT

length: 16
J: TRBJ2-3
V: TRBV2
D: TRBD2
size: -
CDR3: CASTPASGELADTQYF
DNA: TGTGCCAGCACCCCGGCTAGCGGAGAGTTGGCAGATACGCAGTATTTT

length: 15
J: TRBJ2-7
V: TRBV11-2
D: -
size: -
CDR3: CASSLTLGGLGWQYF
DNA: TGTGCCAGCAGCTTAACCCTGGGAGGCTTGGGTTGGCAGTACTTC

length: 12
J: TRBJ1-3
V: TRBV2
D: -
size: many
CDR3: CASSELGNTIYF
DNA: TGTGCCAGCAGTGAACTGGGAAACACCATATATTTT

length: 15
J: TRBJ2-3
V: TRBV6-5
D: -
size: -
CDR3: CASSYSGAVFDTQYF
DNA: TGTGCCAGCAGTTACTCGGGGGCTGTATTCGATACGCAGTATTTT

length: 12
J: TRBJ2-4
V: TRBV11-2
D: -
size: -
CDR3: CASGAVRNIQYF
DNA: TGTGCCAGCGGGGCGGTCAGGAACATTCAGTACTTC

length: 16
J: TRBJ2-7
V: TRBV7-2
D: TRBD2
size: once
CDR3: CASSLALSGGAGEQYF
DNA: TGTGCCAGCAGCTTAGCGCTGAGCGGGGGGGCCGGCGAGCAGTACTTC

length: 13
J: TRBJ1-3
V: TRBV6-1
D: -
size: -
CDR3: CASRHHSGNTIYF
DNA: TGTGCCAGCAGACACCATTCTGGAAACACCATATATTTT

length: 16
J: TRBJ2-3
V: TRBV15
D: TRBD2
size: few
CDR3: CATSRSGLEVSDTQYF
DNA: TGTGCCACCAGCAGATCCGGACTAGAGGTATCAGATACGCAGTATTTT

length: 14
J: TRBJ2-7
V: TRBV7-3
D: TRBD2
size: -
CDR3: CASSLISGAHEQYF
DNA: TGTGCCAGCAGCTTAATTAGCGGGGCACACGAGCAGTACTTC

length: 17
J: TRBJ1-3
V: TRBV5-6
D: -
size: -
CDR3: CASSLGAGVFSGNTIYF
DNA: TGTGCCAGCAGCTTGGGAGCAGGGGTGTTCTCTGGAAACACCATATATTTT

length: 13
J: TRBJ2-7
V: TRBV7-2
D: -
size: once
CDR3: CASSLTQGYEQYF
DNA: TGTGCCAGTAGCTTGACCCAGGGCTACGAGCAGTACTTC

length: 13
J: TRBJ2-7
V: TRBV29-1
D: TRBD1
size: -
CDR3: CSVPGQGAGEQYF
DNA: TGCAGCGTACCGGGACAGGGGGCCGGCGAGCAGTACTTC

length: 13
J: TRBJ1-1
V: TRBV7-3
D: -
size: few
CDR3: CASSLYQDTEAFF
DNA: TGTGCCAGCAGCTTATATCAGGACACTGAAGCTTTCTTT

length: 13
J: TRBJ2-5
V: TRBV30
D: -
size: -
CDR3: CAWNGAGGETQYF
DNA: TGTGCCTGGAACGGGGCAGGAGGGGAGACCCAGTACTTC

length: 15
J: TRBJ2-5
V: TRBV10-1
D: TRBD2
size: -
CDR3: CASSGTSGYQETQYF
DNA: TGCGCCAGCAGTGGGACTAGCGGCTACCAAGAGACCCAGTACTTC

length: 15
J: TRBJ2-3
V: TRBV4-3
D: TRBD2
size: -
CDR3: CASSFERGDTDTQYF
DNA: TGCGCCAGCAGCTTCGAGCGGGGTGACACAGATACGCAGTATTTT

length: 14
J: TRBJ2-1
V: TRBV7-8
D: TRBD2
size: -
CDR3: CASSPSGGPGEQFF
DNA: TGTGCCAGCAGCCCTAGCGGGGGGCCAGGAGAGCAGTTCTTC

length: 12
J: TRBJ2-7
V: TRBV2
D: TRBD2
size: -
CDR3: CAFGLASYEQYF
DNA: TGTGCCTTCGGACTAGCGAGCTACGAGCAGTACTTC

length: 16
J: TRBJ2-3
V: TRBV5-1
D: TRBD1
size: -
CDR3: CASSLAGQGLTDTQYF
DNA: TGCGCCAGCAGCTTGGCCGGACAGGGCCTCACAGATACGCAGTATTTT

length: 15
J: TRBJ2-2
V: TRBV29-1
D: -
size: once
CDR3: CSVVAGAMNTGELFF
DNA: TGCAGCGTTGTCGCGGGGGCCATGAACACCGGGGAGCTGTTTTTT

length: 15
J: TRBJ2-5
V: TRBV14
D: -
size: -
CDR3: CASSQDVYRRETQYF
DNA: TGTGCCAGCAGCCAAGATGTGTACAGGAGAGAGACCCAGTACTTC

length: 13
J: TRBJ1-2
V: TRBV6-5
D: -
size: few
CDR3: CASSYSRESGYTF
DNA: TGTGCCAGCAGTTACTCTAGGGAGAGTGGCTACACCTTC

length: 17
J: TRBJ1-5
V: TRBV15
D: -
size: -
CDR3: CATSRELGQFSNQPQHF
DNA: TGTGCCACCAGCAGAGAGCTCGGACAGTTTAGCAATCAGCCCCAGCATTTT

length: 15
J: TRBJ2-7
V: TRBV19
D: TRBD2
size: -
CDR3: CASSIGLAGTYEQYF
DNA: TGTGCCAGTAGTATTGGACTAGCGGGGACCTACGAGCAGTACTTC

length: 15
J: TRBJ2-1
V: TRBV6-5
D: -
size: few
CDR3: CASTPAGMMGNEQFF
DNA: TGTGCCAGCACCCCGGCCGGGATGATGGGCAATGAGCAGTTCTTC

length: 14
J: TRBJ2-5
V: TRBV13
D: -
size: -
CDR3: CASSFRVQGETQYF
DNA: TGTGCCAGCAGCTTCAGGGTGCAAGGGGAGACCCAGTACTTC

length: 11
J: TRBJ1-1
V: TRBV19
D: -
size: few
CDR3: CAVRVASEAFF
DNA: TGTGCCGTACGGGTGGCGTCTGAAGCTTTCTTT

length: 12
J: TRBJ1-2
V: TRBV19
D: -
size: once
CDR3: CASTRGSGGYTF
DNA: TGTGCCAGTACCCGGGGTTCGGGCGGCTACACCTTC

length: 16
J: TRBJ1-6
V: TRBV5-4
D: -
size: -
CDR3: CASSSWPDEYNSPLHF
DNA: TGTGCCAGCAGCTCCTGGCCAGATGAATATAATTCACCCCTCCACTTT

length: 14
J: TRBJ1-4
V: TRBV10-1
D: TRBD1
size: -
CDR3: CASSDRDRPEKLFF
DNA: TGCGCCAGCAGTGATCGGGACAGACCTGAAAAACTGTTTTTT

length: 11
J: TRBJ1-2
V: TRBV29-1
D: TRBD1
size: -
CDR3: CSVGGQSGYTF
DNA: TGCAGCGTTGGGGGACAGTCTGGCTACACCTTC

length: 14
J: TRBJ2-3
V: TRBV6-5
D: -
size: -
CDR3: CASRRQPLGDTQYF
DNA: TGTGCCAGCAGGAGACAGCCTCTCGGAGATACGCAGTATTTT

length: 14
J: TRBJ1-6
V: TRBV7-3
D: TRBD1
size: -
CDR3: CASSSTGSRSPLHF
DNA: TGTGCCAGCAGCTCGACAGGGTCAAGGTCACCCCTCCACTTT

length: 13
J: TRBJ1-2
V: TRBV19
D: -
size: -
CDR3: CASKLGQKYSYTF
DNA: TGTGCCAGTAAGTTAGGACAGAAATATAGCTACACCTTC

length: 12
J: TRBJ2-5
V: TRBV5-8
D: -
size: -
CDR3: CASRVAGETQYF
DNA: TGTGCCAGCAGGGTTGCGGGAGAGACCCAGTACTTC

length: 14
J: TRBJ2-7
V: TRBV6-1
D: TRBD2
size: -
CDR3: CASILSGGSYEQYF
DNA: TGTGCCAGCATCCTCAGCGGGGGCTCCTACGAGCAGTACTTC

length: 16
J: TRBJ2-5
V: TRBV9
D: -
size: -
CDR3: CASSPPVGGLQETQYF
DNA: TGTGCCAGCAGCCCCCCAGTCGGCGGTCTCCAAGAGACCCAGTACTTC

length: 14
J: TRBJ2-7
V: TRBV30
D: TRBD2
size: -
CDR3: CAWSVRSGRGEQYF
DNA: TGTGCCTGGAGTGTACGTAGCGGGAGGGGAGAGCAGTACTTC

length: 15
J: TRBJ2-5
V: TRBV5-1
D: TRBD2
size: -
CDR3: CASSPEAGAGETQYF
DNA: TGCGCCAGCAGCCCGGAAGCGGGAGCGGGGGAGACCCAGTACTTC